The 27 T cell receptor beta chains presented below share a single source sample, sequenced in a study of shared clonotypes between healthy human individuals. Sequencing was performed with immunoSEQ multiplex PCR; in TCRdb, only in-frame clones are kept and a portion is missing. This sample has 2 million to 2.5 million clones; roughly 93% occur once, and the top ten carry about 0.39%. The sample comprised naive CD4+ T cells from PBMCs. Subset defined: CD45RA+ positively selected. The receptors here all came from a man in his late teens or twenties in good health. Some clones in this sample may be carry-over from other donors' samples.

The rearrangement joins TRBV28 to TRBJ2-5; TRBD1 matches at 10 bases. The germline gives CDR1 MDHEN, CDR2 SYDVKM. The CDR3 spans 15 residues. V was pared by 5 bases and J by 5 bases, with 8 bases of the junction left unmatched. The CDR3 DNA is TGTGCCAGCAGTCCGACAGGGGGCCTAAGGGAGACCCAGTACTTC. Amino acid sequence: CASSPTGGLRETQYF. Supplemented by reference TRBV28 and TRBJ2-5, the full variable domain reads DVKVTQSSRYLVKRTGEKVFLECVQDMDHENMFWYRQDPGLGLRLIYFSYDVKMKEKGDIPEGYSVSREKKERFSLILESASTNQTSMYLCASSPTGGLRETQYFGPGTRLLVL.

As regards this clone: In the same sample, other DNA sequences code for this CDR3. The rearrangement links TRBV2 to TRBJ1-1; TRBD1 is a possible D gene (5 bases). The germline CDR1 and CDR2 sequences are SNHLY and FYNNEI. The CDR3 runs 13 residues. The ends were cut back, 7 bases at V and 1 base at J, with 10 bases in the middle. The CDR3 loop reads CASNSQGNTEAFF. Here the CDR3 DNA reads TGTGCCAGCAACTCCCAGGGGAACACTGAAGCTTTCTTT.

As to this clone: Different DNA sequences within this sample yield the same CDR3. The DNA for the CDR3 is TGTGCCAGCTCACCAAAGGGGAACTCCTACGAGCAGTACTTC. Translated, it gives CASSPKGNSYEQYF. The V call is TRBV18, the J call TRBJ2-7; D may be TRBD1 (5 bases). This CDR3 region has 14 residues. CDR1 is KGHSH, CDR2 LQKENI, per germline. Between the trimmed V and J ends, which lost 2 bases and 0 bases, there was a span of 8 bases.

This sequence joins TRBV5-1 and TRBJ2-2; 10 bases are shared with TRBD1. This CDR3 region has 16 residues. Germline CDR1 SGHRS, CDR2 YFSETQ. The V gene end was trimmed by 1 base and the J gene end by 7 bases; junction bases not matched to a gene: 7. CDR3 region: CASSLQGQGMYGELFF. Here the CDR3 DNA reads TGCGCCAGCAGCTTGCAGGGACAGGGGATGTACGGGGAGCTGTTTTTT.

CDR3 DNA: TGTGCCAGCAGCCGGGCAGGGCTCGGAAACACTGAAGCTTTCTTT. It translates to CASSRAGLGNTEAFF. This rearrangement joins TRBV6-5 to TRBJ1-1, with D perhaps TRBD1 (5 bases). Germline V lookup: CDR1 MNHEY, CDR2 SVGAGI. V was clipped by 6 bases and J by 2 bases, with 16 bases between them. This CDR3 has 15 residues.

This clone has a single count. The rearrangement uses TRBV10-3 and TRBJ2-2; D unclear. V gave up 4 bases and J gave up 0 bases, with 9 bases separating them. The CDR3 has 15 residues. CDR1 ENHRY and CDR2 SYGVKD come from the germline V gene. The CDR3 nucleotides read TGTGCCATCAGTGCGGTTGCTGCGAACACCGGGGAGCTGTTTTTT. Residues: CAISAVAANTGELFF.

This clone appeared once. The gene calls are TRBV7-2 and TRBJ2-1, with TRBD2 matching 11 bases. The CDR3 has 18 residues. Germline values: CDR1 SGHTA, CDR2 FQGNSA. Unmatched junction bases numbered 9, after V lost 0 bases and J lost 5 bases. The CDR3 region is CASSLATSGTARHNEQFF. For the CDR3, the DNA is TGTGCCAGCAGCTTAGCGACTAGCGGGACTGCTAGGCACAATGAGCAGTTCTTC. The full variable domain, in which reference TRBV7-2 and TRBJ2-1 provide the parts outside the CDR3, is GAGVSQSPSNKVTEKGKDVELRCDPISGHTALYWYRQSLGQGLEFLIYFQGNSAPDKSGLPSDRFSAERTGGSVSTLTIQRTQQEDSAVYLCASSLATSGTARHNEQFFGPGTRLTVL.

J is TRBJ2-7 and V is TRBV27; D is perhaps TRBD1 (5 bases). V shed 3 bases and J shed 1 base, with 10 bases lying between them. Germline V gene sequence: CDR1 MNHEY, CDR2 SMNVEV (reference sequence). This CDR3 comprises 14 residues. CDR3 loop: CASSFRRVSYEQYF. CDR3 coding DNA: TGTGCCAGCAGTTTCCGCAGGGTGTCCTACGAGCAGTACTTC.

As for this clone: The junction departs from the called germline gene at one end, perhaps through a read error. This chain joins TRBV6-1 and TRBJ2-1, with D possibly matching TRBD1 (5 bases). The CDR3 covers 19 residues. Germline V gene sequence: CDR1 MNHNS, CDR2 SASEGT. CDR3 sequence reads: CASRESGVDTSSSYNEQFF. In DNA form, the CDR3 reads TGTGCCAGCCGTGAAAGTGGTGTGGACACATCGAGCTCCTACAATGAGCAGTTCTTC.

The rearrangement uses TRBV28 and TRBJ1-5; D is uncertain. Germline V CDR1 and CDR2: MDHEN, SYDVKM. Trimming stripped 4 bases from V and 0 bases from J, with 10 bases between. The CDR3 runs to 15 residues. The CDR3 region is CASSSPYSSNQPQHF. CDR3 sequence (DNA): TGTGCCAGCAGTTCTCCCTACTCTAGCAATCAGCCCCAGCATTTT.

The V and J genes are TRBV7-9 and TRBJ1-1, with 8 bases that match TRBD1. The CDR3 contains 14 residues. The ends lost 6 bases at V and 0 bases at J; junction bases unmatched: 3. Germline V gene sequence: CDR1 SEHNR, CDR2 FQNEAQ (reference sequence). Written as DNA, the CDR3 is TGTGCCAGCAGTAAGACAGGGGTGAACACTGAAGCTTTCTTT. Protein sequence: CASSKTGVNTEAFF.

This chain connects TRBV28 to TRBJ2-7, with 7 bases lining up with TRBD1. Germline loops: CDR1 MDHEN, CDR2 SYDVKM. This CDR3 comprises 15 residues. The ends lost 5 bases at V and 2 bases at J; junction bases unmatched: 9. The CDR3 is CASSLGGADAYEQYF. The CDR3 bases are TGTGCCAGCAGTCTAGGGGGCGCGGACGCCTACGAGCAGTACTTC.

CDR3 sequence reads: CASSSVRGSYEQYF. The DNA for the CDR3 is TGTGCCAGCAGCTCAGTTAGGGGGTCCTACGAGCAGTACTTC. The gene calls are TRBV7-2 and TRBJ2-7; D perhaps matches TRBD1 (6 bases). Looked up from germline, CDR1 is SGHTA and CDR2 is FQGNSA. V lost 4 bases and J lost 1, with 11 bases in between. This CDR3 region has 14 residues.

CDR3 coding DNA: TGTGCCAGTAGTACCCGAAGATTGGAAAAACTGTTTTTT. Translating gives CASSTRRLEKLFF. This chain uses TRBV19 with TRBJ1-4; no firm D call. CDR3 length: 13 residues. V was clipped by 4 bases and J by 8 bases, with 11 bases between them. Germline V CDR1 and CDR2: LNHDA, SQIVND (reference sequence).

This clone occurred once. This chain links TRBV5-4 with TRBJ2-3; the D gene is possibly TRBD2 (6 bases). The CDR3 extends over 12 amino acids. Trimming left V 10 bases short and J 3 bases short, with 12 bases between. CDR1 and CDR2 from the germline V gene are SGHNT and YYREEE (reference sequence). The CDR3 bases are TGTGCCTACGCGGGACTGACAGATACGCAGTATTTT. Protein sequence: CAYAGLTDTQYF.

The chain carries TRBV5-4 and TRBJ2-2, with TRBD2 identical over 7 bases. Trimming removed 4 bases from V and 1 base from J; junction bases left unmatched: 4. Germline V CDR1 and CDR2: SGHNT, YYREEE (reference sequence). CDR3 length equals 15 residues. The CDR3 loop is CASSRSGVNTGELFF. CDR3 nucleotides: TGTGCCAGCAGCCGAAGCGGGGTGAACACCGGGGAGCTGTTTTTT. The variable domain in full, with the rest retrieved from reference TRBV5-4 and TRBJ2-2, is ETGVTQSPTHLIKTRGQQVTLRCSSQSGHNTVSWYQQALGQGPQFIFQYYREEENGRGNFPPRFSGLQFPNYSSELNVNALELDDSALYLCASSRSGVNTGELFFGEGSRLTVL.

The rearrangement uses TRBV29-1 and TRBJ2-7; the D gene is possibly TRBD1 (6 bases). This CDR3 has 12 residues. V lost 7 bases and J 2 bases, leaving 12 bases between the germline ends. Germline loops: CDR1 SQVTM, CDR2 ANQGSEA. The CDR3 loop is CSARTAAYEQYF. As DNA, the CDR3 is TGCAGCGCAAGGACAGCCGCCTACGAGCAGTACTTC.

V usage is TRBV6-1 and J usage is TRBJ1-1; D not certain. CDR3 size: 12 residues. V was trimmed by 8 bases and J by 7 bases, leaving 14 bases between them. CDR1 is MNHNS, CDR2 SASEGT, per germline. The CDR3 region has the DNA TGTGCCAGCCAGGAGGTCTCGCGTGAAGCTTTCTTT. This sequence encodes CASQEVSREAFF.

This clone is a singleton in its sample. The genes are TRBV9 and TRBJ1-1; no firm D call. The CDR3 has 18 residues. Per the germline V gene, CDR1 is SGDLS and CDR2 is YYNGEE. Trimming shortened V by 0 bases and J by 7 bases, and 25 bases separated the two germline ends. CDR3 region: CASSVVDKVGPRGGEAFF. The CDR3 region has the DNA TGTGCCAGCAGCGTAGTAGATAAGGTCGGCCCTCGAGGTGGTGAAGCTTTCTTT.

V is TRBV28 and J is TRBJ1-1; D not certain. The germline CDR1 and CDR2 sequences are MDHEN and SYDVKM. This CDR3 comprises 14 residues. The V and J ends lost 5 bases and 1 base respectively, with 11 bases between them. The CDR3 loop is CASSHPIRNTEAFF. The CDR3 region has the DNA TGTGCCAGCAGTCACCCTATAAGGAACACTGAAGCTTTCTTT.

The chain uses TRBV19 and TRBJ2-7; possibly TRBD1 for D (6 bases). Trimming took off 6 bases at V and 3 bases at J, with 18 bases between the two ends. The CDR3 totals 15 residues. Germline V gives CDR1 LNHDA, CDR2 SQIVND (reference sequence). The CDR3 sequence is CASRYSGTLFYEQYF. CDR3 nucleotides: TGTGCCAGTAGGTACTCCGGGACACTTTTCTACGAGCAGTACTTC.

The chain joins TRBV15 to TRBJ2-2; 9 bases line up with TRBD1. Trimming cost V 3 bases and J 7 bases; bases outside gene matches: 9. This CDR3 region has 16 residues. Germline values: CDR1 LNHNV, CDR2 YYDKDF (reference sequence). CDR3 DNA sequence: TGTGCCACCAGCAGGTCACAGGGGGCGTATGTCGGGGAGCTGTTTTTT. Translating it yields CATSRSQGAYVGELFF. The full variable domain, in which reference TRBV15 and TRBJ2-2 provide the parts outside the CDR3, is DAMVIQNPRYQVTQFGKPVTLSCSQTLNHNVMYWYQQKSSQAPKLLFHYYDKDFNNEADTPDNFQSRRPNTSFCFLDIRSPGLGDTAMYLCATSRSQGAYVGELFFGEGSRLTVL.

V is TRBV28 and J is TRBJ1-2; 8 bases align to TRBD1. J was trimmed by 6 bases and V by 3 bases; bases with no gene match: 12. The CDR3 runs to 16 residues. Per germline, CDR1 MDHEN and CDR2 SYDVKM. CDR3 protein: CASSFPDRAIRDGYTF. As DNA, the CDR3 is TGTGCCAGCAGTTTCCCGGACAGGGCGATAAGGGATGGCTACACCTTC.

The count of this clone is one. This chain uses TRBV6-6 with TRBJ2-5, with D possibly TRBD2 on 6 matching bases. The CDR3 extends over 13 amino acids. Trimming left V 5 bases short and J 5 bases short, with 12 bases between. Germline V gene data show CDR1 as MNHNY and CDR2 as SVGAGI (reference sequence). The DNA of the CDR3 is TGTGCCAGCAGTCGCGGGACTGGGGAGACCCAGTACTTC. Protein product: CASSRGTGETQYF.

V and J are TRBV19 and TRBJ2-5; D possibly corresponds to TRBD1 (5 bases). Looked up from germline, CDR1 is LNHDA and CDR2 is SQIVND (reference sequence). Trimming shortened V by 4 bases and J by 4 bases, and 10 bases separated the two germline ends. The CDR3 is 13 amino acids. DNA for the CDR3: TGTGCCAGTAGTAGCAGGGAAGGAGAGACCCAGTACTTC. It is translated as CASSSREGETQYF.

The V and J genes are TRBV7-2 and TRBJ2-3, with TRBD2 matching over 11 bases. V lost 1 base to trimming and J lost 2 bases; unmatched junction nucleotides: 8. The CDR3 is made up of 18 amino acids. Per germline, CDR1 SGHTA and CDR2 FQGNSA. This chain's CDR3 is CASSLGSLAGGATDTQYF. In nucleotides, the CDR3 is TGTGCCAGCAGCTTAGGGAGCCTAGCGGGAGGAGCCACAGATACGCAGTATTTT.

The chain couples TRBV7-3 to TRBJ2-1; the match to TRBD2 covers 14 bases. V shed 5 bases, J shed 7 bases, and the junction held 7 bases outside the gene matches. The CDR3 runs to 16 residues. CDR1 SGHTA and CDR2 FQGTGA come from the germline V gene. Here the CDR3 reads CASSLRLAGGPNEQFF. The CDR3 DNA is TGTGCCAGCAGCCTCAGACTAGCGGGAGGGCCAAATGAGCAGTTCTTC.